This T cell receptor beta chain appears in the sequencing data of a study of cytomegalovirus exposure and HLA in healthy donors. Study information: T cells numbering about 200 million yielded some 100 million unique TCR beta sequences in an earlier analysis.

Points from the study as a whole: Most of the TCR beta V segments (in an earlier analysis) were productive either about 90% or about 30% of the time.

As to this clone: Its target is unknown.

V shed 7 bases and J shed 0 bases, with 7 bases lying between them. The CDR3 covers 12 residues. Germline CDR1 reads SNHLY; CDR2 reads FYNNEI. In the PCR, 60 Vbeta and 13 Jbeta primers were used. Clones were read by immunoSEQ multiplex PCR, and TCRdb kept only the in-frame ones, dropping some. The sample records 55,000 to 70,000 clones, around 82% being singletons. The TCR sequence derives from a man younger than 35 in good health and CMV-seropositive. Sequencing used PBMCs. V is TRBV2 and J is TRBJ2-7; no clear D. The CDR3 DNA is TGTGCCAGCACCGGCGGCTCCTACGAGCAGTACTTC. Translating gives CASTGGSYEQYF. Drawing the rest from reference TRBV2 and TRBJ2-7, the complete variable domain is EPEVTQTPSHQVTQMGQEVILRCVPISNHLYFYWYRQILGQKVEFLVSFYNNEISEKSEIFDDQFSVERPDGSNFTLKIRSTKLEDSAMYFCASTGGSYEQYFGPGTRLTVT.